These 26 T cell receptor beta chains were all obtained from the same sample, sequenced in a study of T cells after yellow fever vaccination. Via MiXCR, TCRdb re-called the 5' RACE reads, giving one row per CDR3 protein. The table shows about 350,000 distinct CDR3 sequences, with approximately 10% occurring only once. The source material was PBMCs, sampled on the day of the first yellow fever vaccination. All receptors derive from a young man who received the YFV17D yellow fever vaccine.

This clonotype has just a few counts. The chain carries TRBV5-1 and TRBJ2-4; 7 nucleotides agree with TRBD2. Germline trimming cut 4 bases from V and 6 bases from J; bases unmatched to any gene: 10. This CDR3 has 15 amino acids. The V gene's germline CDR1 is SGHRS and CDR2 YFSETQ. CDR3 protein: CASSPITSARNIQYF. Here the CDR3 DNA reads TGCGCCAGCAGCCCTATAACTAGCGCGAGAAACATTCAGTACTTC. The whole variable domain, filled in from reference TRBV5-1 and TRBJ2-4, reads KAGVTQTPRYLIKTRGQQVTLSCSPISGHRSVSWYQQTPGQGLQFLFEYFSETQRNKGNFPGRFSGRQFSNSRSEMNVSTLELGDSALYLCASSPITSARNIQYFGAGTRLSVL.

This clonotype was counted many times. V usage is TRBV5-1 and J usage is TRBJ1-1, with D uncertain. Per the germline V gene, CDR1 is SGHRS and CDR2 is YFSETQ. This CDR3 comprises 12 residues. V lost 4 bases to trimming and J lost 2 bases, with 6 bases between them. The CDR3 protein is CASSEVNTEAFF. The CDR3 coding sequence is TGCGCCAGCAGCGAAGTAAACACTGAAGCTTTCTTT.

V gene TRBV12-3 or TRBV12-4 combines with J gene TRBJ2-1; 7 nucleotides align to TRBD2. The CDR3 is 16 amino acids. V dropped 7 bases and J dropped 0; count of bases not matched to a gene: 9. The CDR3 region has the DNA TGTGCCAGCAATCCACGCGGGGGTAGCTCCTACAATGAGCAGTTCTTC. Its translation is CASNPRGGSSYNEQFF.

The genes are TRBV6-1 and TRBJ2-3; D gene ambiguous. Trimming took off 2 bases at V and 4 bases at J, with 13 bases between the two ends. CDR1 MNHNS and CDR2 SASEGT come from the germline V gene. The CDR3 has 15 residues. The CDR3: CASSERQDDPDTQYF. CDR3 bases: TGTGCCAGCAGTGAAAGGCAGGATGATCCAGATACGCAGTATTTT.

The V gene is TRBV6-5, the J gene TRBJ2-3; weak D call: TRBD1 (5 bases). Germline CDR1 reads MNHEY; CDR2 reads SVGAGI. The CDR3 runs 13 residues. With 2 bases removed from V and 6 bases from J, the gap between germline ends came to 9 bases. CDR3 region: CASSYRGRDTQYF. DNA for the CDR3: TGTGCCAGCAGTTACAGGGGAAGGGATACGCAGTATTTT.

The chain has TRBV24-1 and TRBJ2-2; 9 bases line up with TRBD2. The V gene end was trimmed by 0 bases and the J gene end by 3 bases; junction bases not matched to a gene: 10. The length of the CDR3 is 19 residues. The V gene's germline CDR1 is KGHDR and CDR2 SFDVKD. CDR3 loop: CATSDLPLPAGGYTGELFF. CDR3 DNA sequence: TGTGCCACCAGTGATTTGCCTCTTCCAGCGGGGGGTTACACCGGGGAGCTGTTTTTT.

This clonotype was seen only a few times. The chain carries TRBV5-5 and TRBJ2-3; perhaps TRBD1 as D (5 bases). Germline CDR1 SGHKS, CDR2 YYEKEE (reference sequence). With 3 bases removed from V and 5 bases from J, the gap between germline ends came to 13 bases. The CDR3 is 14 amino acids. For the CDR3, the DNA is TGTGCCAGCAGCTCCCGAACAGGCCTAGATACGCAGTATTTT. It yields the protein CASSSRTGLDTQYF.

The chain uses TRBV9 and TRBJ2-3; D is undetermined. With 0 bases removed from V and 5 bases from J, the gap between germline ends came to 7 bases. The CDR3 covers 13 residues. Germline values: CDR1 SGDLS, CDR2 YYNGEE. DNA for the CDR3: TGTGCCAGCAGCGTAGGCTACCAAGATACGCAGTATTTT. As protein: CASSVGYQDTQYF.

This clonotype was seen a few times. The chain is built from TRBV10-2 and TRBJ1-2; D possibly corresponds to TRBD1 (5 bases). CDR3 length equals 12 residues. Between the trimmed V and J ends, which lost 6 bases and 8 bases, there was a span of 13 bases. The germline V gene has CDR1 WSHSY and CDR2 SAAADI. The CDR3 bases are TGCGCCAGCAGCGTGGACACGAGGGGCTACACCTTC. Amino acid sequence: CASSVDTRGYTF.

This clonotype was counted between two and nine times. This rearrangement joins TRBV4-3 to TRBJ2-1; 9 positions match TRBD2. V was clipped by 3 bases and J by 4 bases; unmatched bases: 4. The CDR3 has 15 amino acids. Germline V gives CDR1 LGHNA, CDR2 YSLEER. This chain's CDR3 is CASSHGTSSYNEQFF. CDR3 in DNA: TGCGCCAGCAGCCATGGGACTAGCAGTTACAATGAGCAGTTCTTC.

The gene calls are TRBV7-2 and TRBJ1-2; D is uncertain. The ends were cut back, 1 base at V and 11 bases at J, with 14 bases in the middle. Germline CDR1 and CDR2: SGHTA and FQGNSA. There are 13 residues in the CDR3. CDR3 protein: CASSLGQIGGYTF. Here the CDR3 DNA reads TGTGCCAGCAGCTTAGGCCAGATAGGAGGTTACACCTTC.

This clonotype appeared a few times. J is TRBJ1-6 and V is TRBV4-3; D is possibly TRBD1 (5 bases). V lost 1 base and J 0 bases, leaving 7 bases between the germline ends. Germline-derived CDR1 and CDR2 are LGHNA and YSLEER. The CDR3 runs to 16 residues. The CDR3 loop is CASSQGDSSYNSPLHF. The CDR3 DNA reads TGCGCCAGCAGCCAAGGTGACAGCTCCTATAATTCACCCCTCCACTTT.

This clonotype was observed a handful of times. The junction differs from germline at one of its ends, possibly a read error. The chain has TRBV7-6 and TRBJ2-2, with 10 bases lining up with TRBD2. The CDR3 extends over 15 amino acids. CDR1 and CDR2 (germline): SGHVS, FNYEAQ. CDR3 residues: CATSILAGVTGELFF. CDR3 nucleotides: TGTGCCACCAGCATCCTAGCGGGGGTCACCGGGGAGCTGTTTTTT.

This clonotype showed up just a few times. The V gene is TRBV5-4, the J gene TRBJ2-4; D uncertain. Germline CDR1 is SGHNT and CDR2 is YYREEE (reference sequence). V lost 4 bases to trimming and J lost 0 bases, with 11 bases between them. This CDR3 is built from 15 residues. As DNA, the CDR3 is TGTGCCAGCAGCCAGGACGTACAAGCCAAAAACATTCAGTACTTC. Protein: CASSQDVQAKNIQYF.

The sample holds many counts of this clonotype. The chain recombines TRBV5-1 with TRBJ2-3; TRBD2 matches at 9 bases. After removal of 5 bases from V and 5 bases from J, the junction contained 6 bases not matched to a gene. CDR1 SGHRS and CDR2 YFSETQ come from the germline V gene. The CDR3 is 14 residues long. For the CDR3, the DNA is TGCGCCAGCAGAGGCGGGGGGGCAGAAGATACGCAGTATTTT. This gives the protein CASRGGGAEDTQYF. The complete variable domain, with remaining parts taken from reference TRBV5-1 and TRBJ2-3, reads KAGVTQTPRYLIKTRGQQVTLSCSPISGHRSVSWYQQTPGQGLQFLFEYFSETQRNKGNFPGRFSGRQFSNSRSEMNVSTLELGDSALYLCASRGGGAEDTQYFGPGTRLTVL.

The rearrangement uses TRBV4-1 and TRBJ1-2, with D possibly matching TRBD1 (5 bases). From germline, CDR1 is MGHRA and CDR2 YSYEKL. V was shortened by 4 bases and J by 7 bases, with 7 bases between the two germline ends. The CDR3 runs 11 residues. CDR3 bases: TGCGCCAGCAGCCGGGGGGGTGGCTACACCTTC. Translating it yields CASSRGGGYTF.

The rearrangement uses TRBV6-6 and TRBJ2-1; D is undetermined. From germline, CDR1 is MNHNY and CDR2 SVGAGI (reference sequence). V lost 2 bases and J lost 10, with 9 bases in between. The CDR3 consists of 12 residues. CDR3 DNA sequence: TGTGCCAGCAGTTACGGGGTGGGCGAGCAGTTCTTC. Translated: CASSYGVGEQFF.

This clonotype has a handful of counts. The chain uses TRBV4-3 and TRBJ1-2, with 8 bases identical to TRBD1. The germline CDR1 and CDR2 sequences are LGHNA and YSLEER. The CDR3 sequence is 13 residues long. J lost 7 bases, V lost 1 base, and 2 bases had no gene match. CDR3 DNA: TGCGCCAGCAGCCAAGGACAGGGGTTTGGCTACACCTTC. Protein: CASSQGQGFGYTF.

The chain couples TRBV30 to TRBJ1-6, with a possible D match to TRBD1 (5 bases). The CDR3 consists of 13 residues. Trimming removed 1 base at V and 5 bases at J, with 6 bases between. Germline CDR1 and CDR2: GTSNPN and SVGIG (reference sequence). CDR3: CAWSGGDNSPLHF. The CDR3 region has the DNA TGTGCCTGGAGTGGGGGGGATAATTCACCCCTCCACTTT.

The rearrangement joins TRBV7-2 to TRBJ1-2; D ambiguous. This CDR3 region has 14 residues. With 1 base removed from V and 6 bases from J, the gap between germline ends came to 12 bases. Germline CDR1 SGHTA, CDR2 FQGNSA. As DNA, the CDR3 is TGTGCCAGCAGCTTAGGGACTCTCGGCGATGGCTACACCTTC. This gives the protein CASSLGTLGDGYTF.

This clonotype was seen many times. The chain employs TRBV6-5 and TRBJ1-1; possibly TRBD1 for D (6 bases). V was trimmed by 6 bases and J by 2 bases, leaving 10 bases between them. The CDR3 extends over 13 amino acids. Germline CDR1 MNHEY, CDR2 SVGAGI. CDR3 sequence reads: CASSIQGNTEAFF. CDR3 bases: TGTGCCAGCAGCATACAGGGTAACACTGAAGCTTTCTTT.

This clonotype was seen only a few times. V usage is TRBV25-1 and J usage is TRBJ2-5; TRBD2 might be the D (5 bases). CDR1 is MGHDK and CDR2 is SYGVNS in the germline V gene. The CDR3 sequence is 14 residues long. V was trimmed by 4 bases and J by 7 bases, leaving 16 bases between them. In DNA form, the CDR3 reads TGTGCCAGCAGTGTCCCTAGCCCGCATGGGACCCAGTACTTC. Residues: CASSVPSPHGTQYF.

This clonotype was seen more than once but under ten times. The chain employs TRBV4-3 and TRBJ1-1; D may be TRBD1 (5 bases). V shed 0 bases and J shed 4 bases, with 12 bases lying between them. The CDR3 has 15 residues. Germline CDR1 LGHNA, CDR2 YSLEER. The CDR3 reads CASSQDLVGVTEAFF. The CDR3 bases are TGCGCCAGCAGCCAAGATCTTGTGGGGGTCACTGAAGCTTTCTTT.

This clonotype was counted only a few times. The CDR3, as DNA: TGTGCCAGCAGTCACAACAGCGGGGGGGAATTACCTAGCACAGATACGCAGTATTTT. It translates to CASSHNSGGELPSTDTQYF. The chain links TRBV4-2 to TRBJ2-3; the match to TRBD2 covers 10 bases. The germline gives CDR1 LGHNA, CDR2 YNFKEQ. The CDR3 length is 19 residues. J lost 0 bases, V lost 6 bases, and 15 bases had no gene match.

The chain uses TRBV27 and TRBJ2-5; D possibly corresponds to TRBD2 (7 bases). Germline CDR1 is MNHEY and CDR2 is SMNVEV (reference sequence). V gave up 5 bases and J gave up 4 bases, with 14 bases separating them. The CDR3 spans 14 residues. CDR3 sequence reads: CASSVGGGGETQYF. DNA of the CDR3: TGTGCCAGCAGTGTAGGCGGGGGCGGAGAGACCCAGTACTTC.

The table lists this clonotype with a few counts. The rearrangement uses TRBV18 and TRBJ2-1, with D uncertain. CDR1 and CDR2 (germline): KGHSH, LQKENI. V was clipped by 5 bases and J by 0 bases, with 14 bases between them. The CDR3 extends over 16 amino acids. The CDR3 here is CASSELAVSSYNEQFF. The CDR3 region has the DNA TGTGCCAGCTCAGAACTCGCGGTGAGCTCCTACAATGAGCAGTTCTTC.